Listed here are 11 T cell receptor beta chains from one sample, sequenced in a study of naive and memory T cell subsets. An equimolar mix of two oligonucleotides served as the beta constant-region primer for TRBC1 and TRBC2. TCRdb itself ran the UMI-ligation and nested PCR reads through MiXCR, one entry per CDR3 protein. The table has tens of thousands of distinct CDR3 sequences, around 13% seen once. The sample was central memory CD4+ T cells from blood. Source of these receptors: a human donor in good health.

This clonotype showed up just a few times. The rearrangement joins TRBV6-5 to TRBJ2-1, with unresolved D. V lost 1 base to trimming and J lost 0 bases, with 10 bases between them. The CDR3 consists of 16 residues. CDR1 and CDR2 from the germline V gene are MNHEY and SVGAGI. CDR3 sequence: CASSYWRLSSYNEQFF. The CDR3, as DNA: TGTGCCAGCAGTTACTGGCGGTTGAGCTCCTACAATGAGCAGTTCTTC.

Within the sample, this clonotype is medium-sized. CDR3: CSIRDSQTSYEQYF. In DNA, the CDR3 is TGCAGCATCCGGGACAGCCAAACCTCCTACGAGCAGTACTTC. V is TRBV29-1 and J is TRBJ2-7, with 7 nucleotides matching TRBD1. Trimming removed 8 bases from V and 0 bases from J; junction bases left unmatched: 10. Germline CDR1 and CDR2: SQVTM and ANQGSEA. This CDR3 has 14 amino acids.

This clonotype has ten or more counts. The CDR3 DNA reads TGTGCCAGCTCCCCAGTTTCGGGAGGGCAGCCCCAGCATTTT. Its protein product is CASSPVSGGQPQHF. The chain has TRBV6-2 or TRBV6-3 and TRBJ1-5, with unresolved D. The CDR3 consists of 14 residues. From germline, CDR1 is MNHEY and CDR2 SVGEGT. Trimming left V 8 bases short and J 7 bases short, with 18 bases between.

The CDR3 DNA follows: TGCAGTGCACAATTAGACAGGGGGCTAAGCAATCAGCCCCAGCATTTT. This translates into CSAQLDRGLSNQPQHF. This chain links TRBV20-1 with TRBJ1-5, with 10 bases matching TRBD1. Germline V gene lookup returns CDR1 DFQATT and CDR2 SNEGSKA (reference sequence). The ends lost 6 bases at V and 1 base at J; junction bases unmatched: 9. The CDR3 contains 16 residues.

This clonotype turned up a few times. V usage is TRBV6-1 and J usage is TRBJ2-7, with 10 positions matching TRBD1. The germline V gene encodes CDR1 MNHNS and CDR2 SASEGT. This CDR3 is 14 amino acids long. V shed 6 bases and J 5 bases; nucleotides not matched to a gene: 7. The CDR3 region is CASSTGTGVHEQYF. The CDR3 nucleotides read TGTGCCAGCAGCACCGGGACAGGGGTCCACGAGCAGTACTTC.

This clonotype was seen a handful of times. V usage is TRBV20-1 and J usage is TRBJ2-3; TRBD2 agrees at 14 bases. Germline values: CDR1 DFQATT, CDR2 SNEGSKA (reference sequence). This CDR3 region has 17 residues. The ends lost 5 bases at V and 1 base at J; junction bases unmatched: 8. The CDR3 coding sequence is TGCAGTGCTTCGGGACTAGCGGGAGCAGAGGGCACAGATACGCAGTATTTT. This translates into CSASGLAGAEGTDTQYF.

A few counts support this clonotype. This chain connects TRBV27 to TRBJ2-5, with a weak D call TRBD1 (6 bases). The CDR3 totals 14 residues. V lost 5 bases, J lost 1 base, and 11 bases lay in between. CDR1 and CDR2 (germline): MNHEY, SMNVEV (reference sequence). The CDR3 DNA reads TGTGCCAGCAGTCCAGGACAGACCCAAGAGACCCAGTACTTC. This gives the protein CASSPGQTQETQYF.

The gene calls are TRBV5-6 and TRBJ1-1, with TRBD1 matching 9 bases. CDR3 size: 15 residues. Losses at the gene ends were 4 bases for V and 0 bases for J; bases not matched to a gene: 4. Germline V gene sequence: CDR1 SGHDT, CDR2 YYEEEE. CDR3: CASSGTGHMNTEAFF. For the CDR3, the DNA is TGTGCCAGCAGCGGGACAGGGCACATGAACACTGAAGCTTTCTTT.

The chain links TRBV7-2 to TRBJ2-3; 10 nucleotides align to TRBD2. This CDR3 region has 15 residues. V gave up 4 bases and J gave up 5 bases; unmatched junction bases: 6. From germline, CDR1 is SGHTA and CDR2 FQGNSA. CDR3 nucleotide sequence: TGTGCCAGCAGCTCAGCGGGAGGGCGGGGAGATACGCAGTATTTT. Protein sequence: CASSSAGGRGDTQYF.

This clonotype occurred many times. This CDR3 is CASLPPRGAGGELFF. Here the CDR3 DNA reads TGTGCCAGCTTGCCACCTCGGGGAGCGGGCGGGGAGCTGTTTTTT. The chain links TRBV6-5 to TRBJ2-2; tentative D call: TRBD2 (6 bases). Trimming pared 8 bases from V and 7 bases from J, leaving 20 bases between. The germline gives CDR1 MNHEY, CDR2 SVGAGI. This CDR3 is 15 amino acids long.

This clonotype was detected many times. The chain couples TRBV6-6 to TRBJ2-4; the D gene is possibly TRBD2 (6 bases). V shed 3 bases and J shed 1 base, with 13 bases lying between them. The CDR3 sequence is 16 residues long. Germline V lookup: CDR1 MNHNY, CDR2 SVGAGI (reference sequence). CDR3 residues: CASSYLGRSAKNIQYF. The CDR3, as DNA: TGTGCCAGCAGTTATCTGGGGAGGTCGGCCAAAAACATTCAGTACTTC.